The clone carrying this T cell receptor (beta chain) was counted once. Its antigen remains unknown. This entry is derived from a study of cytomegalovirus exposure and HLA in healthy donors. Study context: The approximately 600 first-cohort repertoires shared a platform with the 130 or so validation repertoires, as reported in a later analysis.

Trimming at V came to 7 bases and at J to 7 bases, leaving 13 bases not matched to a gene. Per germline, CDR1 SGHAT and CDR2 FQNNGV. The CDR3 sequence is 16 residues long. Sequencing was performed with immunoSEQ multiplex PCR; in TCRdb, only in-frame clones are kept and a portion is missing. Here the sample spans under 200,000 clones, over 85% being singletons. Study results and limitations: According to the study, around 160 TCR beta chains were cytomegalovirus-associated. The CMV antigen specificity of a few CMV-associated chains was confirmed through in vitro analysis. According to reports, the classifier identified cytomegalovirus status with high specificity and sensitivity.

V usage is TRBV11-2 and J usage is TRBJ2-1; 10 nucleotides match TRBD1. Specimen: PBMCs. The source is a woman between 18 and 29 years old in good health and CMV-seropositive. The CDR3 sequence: CASNNRRDRGGNEQFF. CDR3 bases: TGTGCCAGCAACAACCGCCGGGACAGGGGAGGGAATGAGCAGTTCTTC.